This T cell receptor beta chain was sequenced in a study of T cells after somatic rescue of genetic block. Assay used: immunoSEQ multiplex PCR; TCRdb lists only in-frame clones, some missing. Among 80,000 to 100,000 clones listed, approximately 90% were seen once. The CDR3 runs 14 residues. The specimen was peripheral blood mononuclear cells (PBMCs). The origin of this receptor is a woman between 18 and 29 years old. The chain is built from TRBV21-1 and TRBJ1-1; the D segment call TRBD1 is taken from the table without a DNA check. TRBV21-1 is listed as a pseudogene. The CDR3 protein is CASSKGRGNTEAFF. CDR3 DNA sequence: TGTGCCAGCAGCAAGGGCAGGGGGAACACTGAAGCTTTCTTT.